These 27 T cell receptor beta chains came from one sample sequenced in a study of T cell clusters in autoimmune cytopenias. Some 34,000 genome equivalents of blood DNA were amplified for TRB. Multiplex touch-down PCR amplified TRB using TRB-A and TRB-B pools in one tube. TCRdb re-called the multiplex PCR reads and gives one entry per CDR3 protein, without DNA. The sample totals about 11,000 distinct CDR3 sequences. The same data also contributed to another study, on T cell repertoires in aging, cancer and after chemotherapy.

The specimen was peripheral blood. The receptors come from a human donor in good health.

In terms of frequency, this clonotype is medium-sized. This CDR3 is CASSRRTSSSYEQYF. The rearrangement uses TRBV18 and TRBJ2-7. The CDR3 consists of 15 residues. From germline, CDR1 is KGHSH and CDR2 LQKENI. Full variable domain (remainder filled in from reference TRBV18 and TRBJ2-7): NAGVMQNPRHLVRRRGQEARLRCSPMKGHSHVYWYRQLPEEGLKFMVYLQKENIIDESGMPKERFSAEFPKEGPSILRIQQVVRGDSAAYFCASSRRTSSSYEQYFGPGTRLTVT.

The chain has TRBV30 and TRBJ1-1. Germline V gene sequence: CDR1 GTSNPN, CDR2 SVGIG (reference sequence). The CDR3 is 13 amino acids. Here the CDR3 reads CAWSVLGMGEAFF.

This chain links TRBV6-5 with TRBJ1-1. The CDR3 is made up of 15 amino acids. Germline V gene sequence: CDR1 MNHEY, CDR2 SVGAGI. CDR3 loop: CASSQANGFETEAFF.

This rearrangement joins TRBV5-6 to TRBJ2-2; with no DNA, the TCRdb D assignment of TRBD1 cannot be verified. This CDR3 has 15 residues. CDR1 is SGHDT, CDR2 YYEEEE, per germline. CDR3 sequence: CASSSDVQGTGELFF.

The rearrangement uses TRBV19 and TRBJ1-1. Looked up from germline, CDR1 is LNHDA and CDR2 is SQIVND (reference sequence). The CDR3 sequence is 13 residues long. CDR3 sequence: CASSINVNTEAFF.

This rearrangement joins TRBV20-1 to TRBJ2-7; TCRdb reports TRBD1, a call that lacks DNA to check it against. Germline CDR1 reads DFQATT; CDR2 reads SNEGSKA (reference sequence). The CDR3 is 11 amino acids. The chain's CDR3 is CSAEREREQYF.

V usage is TRBV19 and J usage is TRBJ1-4. Looked up from germline, CDR1 is LNHDA and CDR2 is SQIVND (reference sequence). CDR3 length: 16 residues. The CDR3 sequence is CASSYSSDQVNEKLFF.

V gene TRBV12-3 or TRBV12-4 combines with J gene TRBJ1-3; TCRdb indicates TRBD1, and absent DNA this call remains unverified. The CDR3 runs to 14 residues. The CDR3 spells CASAGQIVGNTIYF.

CDR3 region: CASSPIDREWDEQYF. The V and J genes are TRBV14 and TRBJ2-7; as DNA is missing, the TRBD1 call by TCRdb cannot be tested. CDR1 SGHDN and CDR2 FVKESK come from the germline V gene. The CDR3 covers 15 residues.

The chain uses TRBV4-3 and TRBJ1-4; lacking DNA, the TRBD1 call made by TCRdb goes unchecked. The CDR3 has 14 amino acids. CDR1 is LGHNA, CDR2 YSLEER, per germline. The CDR3 here is CASSQGQGSEKLFF.

The J gene is TRBJ1-4, the V gene TRBV4-1; TCRdb calls TRBD1, which cannot be checked without DNA. CDR1 and CDR2 from the germline V gene are MGHRA and YSYEKL. The CDR3 consists of 18 residues. The CDR3 reads CASSPRDRLAATNEKLFF.

This sequence joins TRBV6-5 and TRBJ2-7; TCRdb outputs TRBD1, but without DNA this stays unchecked. This CDR3 region has 13 residues. The germline V gene has CDR1 MNHEY and CDR2 SVGAGI. CDR3 in amino acids: CASRRQGADEQYF.

V usage is TRBV27 and J usage is TRBJ1-2; TCRdb calls TRBD1, which cannot be checked without DNA. The CDR3 runs 14 residues. Germline V gene lookup returns CDR1 MNHEY and CDR2 SMNVEV (reference sequence). The CDR3 loop is CASSLRQAKDGYTF.

Judged by frequency, this clonotype is hyperexpanded (1% or more). This sequence joins TRBV6-2 or TRBV6-3 and TRBJ2-2; checking the TCRdb D call of TRBD1 is not possible without DNA. The germline CDR1 and CDR2 sequences are MNHEY and SVGEGT. There are 13 residues in the CDR3. The CDR3 protein is CASTRQGGGELFF.

The rearrangement uses TRBV6-5 and TRBJ1-2. Germline V gene sequence: CDR1 MNHEY, CDR2 SVGAGI. This CDR3 is built from 14 residues. The CDR3 spells CASSEVGSTSGISF.

The genes are TRBV18 and TRBJ2-3. The CDR3 spans 14 residues. Looked up from germline, CDR1 is KGHSH and CDR2 is LQKENI. CDR3 amino acids: CASSSTSGTDTQYF.

The chain has TRBV30 and TRBJ1-5; the D call from TCRdb, TRBD1, cannot be confirmed without DNA. Germline CDR1 and CDR2: GTSNPN and SVGIG (reference sequence). The CDR3 runs to 16 residues. The CDR3 sequence is CAWSADPGITNQPQHF.

Considering frequency, this clonotype is medium-sized. The chain carries TRBV19 and TRBJ2-6; lacking DNA, the TRBD2 call made by TCRdb goes unchecked. The germline CDR1 and CDR2 sequences are LNHDA and SQIVND (reference sequence). The CDR3 covers 18 residues. CDR3 loop: CASSRFQGGGAGANVLTF. Supplemented by reference TRBV19 and TRBJ2-6, the full variable domain reads DGGITQSPKYLFRKEGQNVTLSCEQNLNHDAMYWYRQDPGQGLRLIYYSQIVNDFQKGDIAEGYSVSREKKESFPLTVTSAQKNPTAFYLCASSRFQGGGAGANVLTFGAGSRLTVL.

The gene calls are TRBV12-3 or TRBV12-4 and TRBJ1-3; TCRdb's D call of TRBD1 is untestable without DNA. This CDR3 has 14 residues. CDR3 sequence reads: CASSLNREGNTIYF.

The V and J genes are TRBV7-2 and TRBJ2-3; the TRBD1 assignment by TCRdb is unverifiable without DNA. In germline, CDR1 is SGHTA, CDR2 FQGNSA. This CDR3 is 16 amino acids long. The CDR3 here is CASSSGAYLSTDTQYF.

V and J are TRBV20-1 and TRBJ1-5. CDR1 and CDR2 (germline): DFQATT, SNEGSKA (reference sequence). The CDR3 is 13 amino acids. CDR3 in amino acids: CSARDLQLQPQHF.

This sequence joins TRBV6-2 or TRBV6-3 and TRBJ1-1; lacking DNA, the TRBD1 call made by TCRdb goes unchecked. From germline, CDR1 is MNHEY and CDR2 SVGEGT. This CDR3 has 14 residues. This CDR3 reads CASSYSDRGTEAFF.

Frequency places this clonotype as medium-sized. The chain uses TRBV29-1 and TRBJ1-1; TCRdb's assignment of TRBD1 cannot be checked, as there is no DNA. Germline V gives CDR1 SQVTM, CDR2 ANQGSEA. The length of the CDR3 is 18 residues. CDR3 sequence: CSVEGDIGKGMRNTEAFF.

The V and J genes are TRBV6-1 and TRBJ2-2; TCRdb's D call of TRBD1 is untestable without DNA. The CDR3 sequence is 14 residues long. Germline values: CDR1 MNHNS, CDR2 SASEGT. The chain's CDR3 is CASTLERGSGELFF.

V usage is TRBV5-4 and J usage is TRBJ1-2. Germline assignment: CDR1 SGHNT and CDR2 YYREEE (reference sequence). The CDR3 has 15 amino acids. The CDR3 loop reads CASSLDTEGFYGYTF. Full variable domain (outside the CDR3, taken from reference TRBV5-4 and TRBJ1-2): ETGVTQSPTHLIKTRGQQVTLRCSSQSGHNTVSWYQQALGQGPQFIFQYYREEENGRGNFPPRFSGLQFPNYSSELNVNALELDDSALYLCASSLDTEGFYGYTFGSGTRLTVV.

The chain combines TRBV6-5 with TRBJ1-2. Germline V CDR1 and CDR2: MNHEY, SVGAGI. The CDR3 consists of 14 residues. The CDR3 region is CASSHDSAGYGYTF.

This rearrangement joins TRBV7-9 to TRBJ1-5; TCRdb calls TRBD1, which cannot be checked without DNA. Germline CDR1 reads SEHNR; CDR2 reads FQNEAQ (reference sequence). This CDR3 has 18 residues. CDR3 region: CASSLGTGGLYSNQPQHF.